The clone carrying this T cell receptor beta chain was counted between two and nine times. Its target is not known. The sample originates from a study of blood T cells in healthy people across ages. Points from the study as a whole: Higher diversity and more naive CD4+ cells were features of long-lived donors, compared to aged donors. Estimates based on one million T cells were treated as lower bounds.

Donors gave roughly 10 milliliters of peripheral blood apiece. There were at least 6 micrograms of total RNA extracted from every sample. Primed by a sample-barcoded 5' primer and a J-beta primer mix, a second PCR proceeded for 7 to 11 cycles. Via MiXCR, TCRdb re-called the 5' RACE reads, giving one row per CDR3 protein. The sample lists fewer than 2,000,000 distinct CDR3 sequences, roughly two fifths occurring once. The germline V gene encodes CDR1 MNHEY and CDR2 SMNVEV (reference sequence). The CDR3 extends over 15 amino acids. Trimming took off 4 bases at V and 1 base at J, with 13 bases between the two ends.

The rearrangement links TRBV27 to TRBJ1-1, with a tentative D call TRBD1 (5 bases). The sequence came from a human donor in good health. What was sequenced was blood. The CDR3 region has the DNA TGTGCCAGCAGTTCCCTGGGACCTGGGAACACTGAAGCTTTCTTT. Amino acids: CASSSLGPGNTEAFF.